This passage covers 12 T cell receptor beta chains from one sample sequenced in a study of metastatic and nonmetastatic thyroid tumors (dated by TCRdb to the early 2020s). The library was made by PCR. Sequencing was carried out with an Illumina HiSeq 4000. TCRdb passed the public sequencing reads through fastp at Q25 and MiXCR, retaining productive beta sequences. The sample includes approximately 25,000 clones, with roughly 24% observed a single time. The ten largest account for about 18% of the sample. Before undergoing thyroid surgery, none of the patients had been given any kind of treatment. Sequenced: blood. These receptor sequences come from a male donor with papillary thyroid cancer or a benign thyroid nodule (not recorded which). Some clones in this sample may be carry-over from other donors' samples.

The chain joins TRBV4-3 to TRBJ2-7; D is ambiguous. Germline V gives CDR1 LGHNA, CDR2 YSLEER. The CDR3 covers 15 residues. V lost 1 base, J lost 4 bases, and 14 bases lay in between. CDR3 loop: CASSQALHCNYEQYF. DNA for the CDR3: TGCGCCAGCAGCCAAGCTCTCCATTGTAATTACGAGCAGTACTTC.

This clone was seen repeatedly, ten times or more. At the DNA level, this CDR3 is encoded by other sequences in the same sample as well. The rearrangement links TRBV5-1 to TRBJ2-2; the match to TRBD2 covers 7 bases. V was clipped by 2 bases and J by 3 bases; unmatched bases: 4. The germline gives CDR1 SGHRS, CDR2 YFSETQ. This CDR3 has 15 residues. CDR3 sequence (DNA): TGCGCCAGCAGCTTCCTGGCGGGGGACACCGGGGAGCTGTTTTTT. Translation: CASSFLAGDTGELFF.

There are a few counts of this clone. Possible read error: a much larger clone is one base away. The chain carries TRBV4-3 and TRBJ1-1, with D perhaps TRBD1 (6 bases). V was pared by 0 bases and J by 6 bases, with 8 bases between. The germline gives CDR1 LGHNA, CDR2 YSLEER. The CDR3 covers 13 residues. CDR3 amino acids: CASSQEGTPEAFF. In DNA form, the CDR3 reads TGCGCCAGCAGCCAAGAGGGGACACCTGAAGCTTTCTTT.

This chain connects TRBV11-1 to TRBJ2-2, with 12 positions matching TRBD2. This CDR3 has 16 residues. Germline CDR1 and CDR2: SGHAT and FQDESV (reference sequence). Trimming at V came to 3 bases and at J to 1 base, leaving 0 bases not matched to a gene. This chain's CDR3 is CASSLTSGGNTGELFF. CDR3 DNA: TGTGCCAGCAGCTTGACTAGCGGGGGGAACACCGGGGAGCTGTTTTTT.

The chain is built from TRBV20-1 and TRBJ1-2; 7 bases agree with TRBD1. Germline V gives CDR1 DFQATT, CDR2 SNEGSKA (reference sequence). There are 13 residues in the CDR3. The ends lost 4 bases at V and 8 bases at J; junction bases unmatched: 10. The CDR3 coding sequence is TGCAGTGCTATTGTGGGACAGAAGGGCGGCTACACCTTC. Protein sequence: CSAIVGQKGGYTF.

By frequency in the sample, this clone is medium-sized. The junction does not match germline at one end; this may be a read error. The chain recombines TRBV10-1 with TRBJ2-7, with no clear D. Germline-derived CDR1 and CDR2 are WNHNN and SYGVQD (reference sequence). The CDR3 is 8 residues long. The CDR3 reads CASSVSDF. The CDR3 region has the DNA TGCGCCAGCAGTGTTTCCGACTTC.

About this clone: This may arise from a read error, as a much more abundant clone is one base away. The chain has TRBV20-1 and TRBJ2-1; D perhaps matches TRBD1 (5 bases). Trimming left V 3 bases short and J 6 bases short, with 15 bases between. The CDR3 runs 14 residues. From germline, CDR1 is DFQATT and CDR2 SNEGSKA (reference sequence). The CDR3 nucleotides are TGCAGTGCTAGTAGGGATAAAAGGGGCAATGAGCAGTTCTTC. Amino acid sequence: CSASRDKRGNEQFF.

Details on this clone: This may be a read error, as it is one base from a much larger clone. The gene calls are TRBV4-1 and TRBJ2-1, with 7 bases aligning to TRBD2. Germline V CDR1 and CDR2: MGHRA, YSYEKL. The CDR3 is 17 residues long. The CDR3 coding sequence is TGCTCCAGCAGCGTAAGGCGGGAGACAGACGCCTACAATGAGCAGTTCTTC. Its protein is CSSSVRRETDAYNEQFF.

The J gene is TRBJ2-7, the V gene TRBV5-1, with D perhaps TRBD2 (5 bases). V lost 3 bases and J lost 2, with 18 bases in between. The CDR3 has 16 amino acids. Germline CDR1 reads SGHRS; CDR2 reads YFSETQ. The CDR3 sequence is CASSWESSWSTYEQYF. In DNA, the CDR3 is TGCGCCAGCAGCTGGGAGTCTAGCTGGAGCACCTACGAGCAGTACTTC.

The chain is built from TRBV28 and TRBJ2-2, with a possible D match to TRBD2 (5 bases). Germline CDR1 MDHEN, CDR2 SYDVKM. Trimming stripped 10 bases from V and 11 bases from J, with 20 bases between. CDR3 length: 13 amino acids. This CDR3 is CATNVPGIGELFF. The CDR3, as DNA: TGTGCCACCAACGTCCCCGGGATCGGCGAGCTGTTTTTT. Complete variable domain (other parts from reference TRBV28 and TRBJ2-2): DVKVTQSSRYLVKRTGEKVFLECVQDMDHENMFWYRQDPGLGLRLIYFSYDVKMKEKGDIPEGYSVSREKKERFSLILESASTNQTSMYLCATNVPGIGELFFGEGSRLTVL.

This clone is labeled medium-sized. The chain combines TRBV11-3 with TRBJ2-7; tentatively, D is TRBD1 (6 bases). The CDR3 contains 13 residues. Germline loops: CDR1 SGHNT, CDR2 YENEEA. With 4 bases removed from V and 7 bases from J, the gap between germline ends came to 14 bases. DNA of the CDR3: TGTGCCAGCAGCTCCCAACAGGGCGGAGAGCAGTACTTC. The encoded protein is CASSSQQGGEQYF.

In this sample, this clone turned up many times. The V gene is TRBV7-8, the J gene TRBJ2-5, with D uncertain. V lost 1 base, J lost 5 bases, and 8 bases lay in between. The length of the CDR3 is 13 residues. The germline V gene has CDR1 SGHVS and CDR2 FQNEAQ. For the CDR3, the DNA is TGTGCCAGCAGCTTAGGGGGTGGCGAGACCCAGTACTTC. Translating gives CASSLGGGETQYF.